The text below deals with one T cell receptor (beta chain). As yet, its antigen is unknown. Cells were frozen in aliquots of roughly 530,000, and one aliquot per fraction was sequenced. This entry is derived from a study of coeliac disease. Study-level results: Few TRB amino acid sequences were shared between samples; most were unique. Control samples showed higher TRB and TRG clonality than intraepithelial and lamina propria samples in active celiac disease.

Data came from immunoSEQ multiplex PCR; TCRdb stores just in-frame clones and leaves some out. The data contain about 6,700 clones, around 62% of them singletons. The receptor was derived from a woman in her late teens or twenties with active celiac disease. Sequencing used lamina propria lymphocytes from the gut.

CDR3 DNA sequence: TGCGCCAGCAGTGGGGCTAGCATTGGCACAGATACGCAGTATTTT. Its translation is CASSGASIGTDTQYF. This chain uses TRBV10-2 with TRBJ2-3, with D maybe TRBD2 (5 bases). The V gene lost 4 bases and the J gene lost 1 base, with 12 bases spanning the gap. CDR3 length: 15 amino acids. The germline V gene encodes CDR1 WSHSY and CDR2 SAAADI.